What follows is one TCR beta chain and its context. The entry originates in a study of blood T cell repertoires in COVID-19. Libraries were prepared by immunoSEQ multiplex PCR; TCRdb keeps only in-frame clonotypes and omits some of them. The sample has approximately 400,000 clones; about four fifths are singletons. Germline V gene sequence: CDR1 SQVTM, CDR2 ANQGSEA. CDR3 length: 13 residues. V was trimmed by 0 bases and J by 5 bases, leaving 10 bases between them. This TCR derives from a woman aged 45-65 years who had recovered from COVID-19. V usage is TRBV29-1 and J usage is TRBJ1-1, with D perhaps matching TRBD1 (5 bases). Sequences were obtained from PBMCs or T cells enriched from blood (not recorded which). This chain's CDR3 is CSVEDRGGTEAFF. The CDR3 region has the DNA TGCAGCGTTGAAGACCGCGGGGGGACTGAAGCTTTCTTT. Looking up the rest from reference TRBV29-1 and TRBJ1-1 gives the full variable domain: SAVISQKPSRDICQRGTSLTIQCQVDSQVTMMFWYRQQPGQSLTLIATANQGSEATYESGFVIDKFPISRPNLTFSTLTVSNMSPEDSSIYLCSVEDRGGTEAFFGQGTRLTVV.